The 27 T cell receptor beta chains below all came from one sample that was sequenced in a study of beta chain features in type 1 diabetes. Sequenced material consisted of expressed TCRB transcripts (all of the isolated RNA was reverse transcribed). Produced via immunoSEQ multiplex PCR; TCRdb's table is partial and in-frame only. This sample has about 320,000 clones, with 14% found just once. Material: central memory CD4+ T cells from blood. The receptors shown here come from a man younger than 40 in good health.

This clone was observed a handful of times. The chain joins TRBV5-6 to TRBJ1-2; the D is unclear. From germline, CDR1 is SGHDT and CDR2 YYEEEE. Trimming pared 2 bases from V and 2 bases from J, leaving 4 bases between. This CDR3 has 12 residues. The CDR3 loop reads CASSLQNYGYTF. The DNA of the CDR3 is TGTGCCAGCAGCTTACAGAACTATGGCTACACCTTC. Drawing the rest from reference TRBV5-6 and TRBJ1-2, the complete variable domain is DAGVTQSPTHLIKTRGQQVTLRCSPKSGHDTVSWYQQALGQGPQFIFQYYEEEERQRGNFPDRFSGHQFPNYSSELNVNALLLGDSALYLCASSLQNYGYTFGSGTRLTVV.

This clone has more than one count but fewer than ten. The CDR3 region is CASSAHGTEAFF. In DNA, the CDR3 is TGTGCCAGCAGTGCCCATGGAACTGAAGCTTTCTTT. This chain connects TRBV2 to TRBJ1-1; no clear D gene. Germline V CDR1 and CDR2: SNHLY, FYNNEI. CDR3 size: 12 residues. Trimming removed 4 bases from V and 5 bases from J, with 8 bases in between.

The rearrangement links TRBV23-1 to TRBJ2-6, with no clear D. TRBV23-1 is sorted into the ORF group, with uncertain function. Deletions cut 2 bases from V and 8 bases from J, with 22 bases between. The CDR3 contains 18 residues. The DNA of the CDR3 is TGCGCCAGCAGTCAACCCTCAGTCTGTGGAGTTCGGTCCAACGTCCTGACTTTC. It translates to CASSQPSVCGVRSNVLTF.

The CDR3 DNA reads as TGTGCCACCAGCACTGGGTACCAAGAGACCCAGTACTTC. Translated: CATSTGYQETQYF. The chain recombines TRBV15 with TRBJ2-5; D remains ambiguous. CDR1 LNHNV and CDR2 YYDKDF come from the germline V gene (reference sequence). The CDR3 extends over 13 amino acids. Trimming cost V 4 bases and J 0 bases, with 6 bases left between them.

This clone appeared a few times. The likely explanation is a read error, given a far larger clone one base away. The gene calls are TRBV10-3 and TRBJ1-1, with 7 bases identical to TRBD1. The CDR3 extends over 13 amino acids. The V gene's germline CDR1 is ENHRY and CDR2 SYGVKD. The CDR3 bases are TGTTCCATCACCGGGACAGAGAACACTGAAGCTTTCTTT. Protein product: CSITGTENTEAFF.

A few counts support this clone. This chain connects TRBV13 to TRBJ2-3, with D tentatively TRBD2 (5 bases). This CDR3 is 14 amino acids long. Deletions cut 5 bases from V and 6 bases from J, with 15 bases between. Germline CDR1 and CDR2: PRHDT and FYEKMQ (reference sequence). CDR3 sequence reads: CASSPRTGWDTQYF. In nucleotides, the CDR3 is TGTGCCAGCAGCCCGAGGACGGGGTGGGATACGCAGTATTTT. Together with reference TRBV13 and TRBJ2-3, the CDR3 gives the full variable domain: AAGVIQSPRHLIKEKRETATLKCYPIPRHDTVYWYQQGPGQDPQFLISFYEKMQSDKGSIPDRFSAQQFSDYHSELNMSSLELGDSALYFCASSPRTGWDTQYFGPGTRLTVL.

This clone has only a few counts. The V and J genes are TRBV27 and TRBJ1-6; D not resolved. There are 12 residues in the CDR3. Germline V CDR1 and CDR2: MNHEY, SMNVEV (reference sequence). V dropped 2 bases and J dropped 7 bases, with 3 bases sitting between them. The chain's CDR3 is CASSLINSPLHF. The CDR3 nucleotides read TGTGCCAGCAGTTTAATCAATTCACCCCTCCACTTT.

Only a few counts were recorded for this clone. Sequence at one end of the junction differs from germline and may be a read error. J is TRBJ2-2 and V is TRBV10-3; 9 bases fit TRBD1. In germline, CDR1 is ENHRY, CDR2 SYGVKD. The CDR3 spans 17 residues. In DNA form, the CDR3 reads TGTGCCAGCAGTTCCGGGACAGGGTTCGCGAACACCGGGGAGCTGTTTTTT. Amino acid sequence: CASSSGTGFANTGELFF.

V and J are TRBV11-3 and TRBJ1-1; D gene ambiguous. CDR1 and CDR2 from the germline V gene are SGHNT and YENEEA. This CDR3 is built from 14 residues. V was clipped by 5 bases and J by 1 base, with 11 bases between them. CDR3 nucleotide sequence: TGTGCCAGCAGCACCTCTGGGCAGAACACTGAAGCTTTCTTT. Translating gives CASSTSGQNTEAFF.

The chain has TRBV4-1 and TRBJ1-6, with 8 bases identical to TRBD1. Germline V gene sequence: CDR1 MGHRA, CDR2 YSYEKL. The CDR3 is 16 amino acids. After removal of 5 bases from V and 0 bases from J, the junction contained 3 bases not matched to a gene. The CDR3 sequence is CASSWDRSSYNSPLHF. CDR3 bases: TGCGCCAGCAGCTGGGACAGGAGCTCCTATAATTCACCCCTCCACTTT.

The CDR3 DNA sequence: TGTGCCAGCAGCTTGGGGGCCGGGGTCGATGGCTACACCTTC. This sequence encodes CASSLGAGVDGYTF. The chain joins TRBV5-4 to TRBJ1-2; D gene ambiguous. Germline V gene sequence: CDR1 SGHNT, CDR2 YYREEE (reference sequence). The CDR3 consists of 14 residues. Trimming pared 0 bases from V and 6 bases from J, leaving 12 bases between. The variable domain in full, completed from reference TRBV5-4 and TRBJ1-2, reads ETGVTQSPTHLIKTRGQQVTLRCSSQSGHNTVSWYQQALGQGPQFIFQYYREEENGRGNFPPRFSGLQFPNYSSELNVNALELDDSALYLCASSLGAGVDGYTFGSGTRLTVV.

The chain joins TRBV30 to TRBJ1-5; the D is unclear. Germline CDR1 reads GTSNPN; CDR2 reads SVGIG (reference sequence). Trimming pared 3 bases from V and 4 bases from J, leaving 16 bases between. This CDR3 spans 15 amino acids. The CDR3 reads CAWRLGPMPNQPQHF. The CDR3 coding sequence is TGTGCCTGGAGACTAGGACCGATGCCGAATCAGCCCCAGCATTTT. The whole variable domain, filled in from reference TRBV30 and TRBJ1-5, reads SQTIHQWPATLVQPVGSPLSLECTVEGTSNPNLYWYRQAAGRGLQLLFYSVGIGQISSEVPQNLSASRPQDRQFILSSKKLLLSDSGFYLCAWRLGPMPNQPQHFGDGTRLSIL.

This clone was seen a handful of times. As DNA, the CDR3 is TGTGCCAGCAATCGACAGTTATACAATGAGCAGTTCTTC. Its protein is CASNRQLYNEQFF. The chain has TRBV6-5 and TRBJ2-1, with a possible D match to TRBD1 (5 bases). CDR1 and CDR2 (germline): MNHEY, SVGAGI. The CDR3 spans 13 residues. The ends were cut back, 7 bases at V and 4 bases at J, with 11 bases in the middle.

This clone showed up just a few times. The rearrangement joins TRBV30 to TRBJ1-5; possible D gene TRBD1, 6 bases. Germline lookup yields CDR1 GTSNPN and CDR2 SVGIG (reference sequence). The V gene lost 8 bases and the J gene lost 6 bases, with 14 bases spanning the gap. The CDR3 runs to 12 residues. The CDR3 sequence: CASETGSQPQHF. The CDR3 DNA follows: TGTGCCAGCGAAACAGGGTCTCAGCCCCAGCATTTT.

This clone was detected only a few times. The CDR3 bases are TGTGCCAGCAGCCACCAGGGACAGTCAAATGAAAAACTGTTTTTT. It yields the protein CASSHQGQSNEKLFF. The chain is built from TRBV7-2 and TRBJ1-4; 7 bases line up with TRBD1. Germline CDR1 is SGHTA and CDR2 is FQGNSA. There are 15 residues in the CDR3. V shed 5 bases and J 5 bases; nucleotides not matched to a gene: 8.

J is TRBJ2-2 and V is TRBV5-6; 7 bases are shared with TRBD2. Germline values: CDR1 SGHDT, CDR2 YYEEEE. J gave up 7 bases and V 4 bases, and 7 bases lay outside the gene matches. This CDR3 is built from 14 residues. CDR3 sequence (DNA): TGTGCCAGCAGCCCCAGCGGGGCGAACGGGGAGCTGTTTTTT. The encoded protein is CASSPSGANGELFF.

The chain uses TRBV9 and TRBJ2-1; possible D gene TRBD2, 7 bases. With 6 bases removed from V and 0 bases from J, the gap between germline ends came to 13 bases. This CDR3 region has 15 residues. Germline CDR1 SGDLS, CDR2 YYNGEE. The DNA for the CDR3 is TGTGCCAGCAACCGCGGGGGCAGCTCCTACAATGAGCAGTTCTTC. The encoded protein is CASNRGGSSYNEQFF.

V gene TRBV30 combines with J gene TRBJ2-2; 9 positions agree with TRBD2. The germline gives CDR1 GTSNPN, CDR2 SVGIG (reference sequence). The V and J ends lost 4 bases and 4 bases, in that order; junction bases with no gene match: 4. CDR3 length: 14 amino acids. Written as DNA, the CDR3 is TGTGCCTGGACTAGCGGGGCCCGCACCGGGGAGCTGTTTTTT. Translating gives CAWTSGARTGELFF.

The gene calls are TRBV2 and TRBJ2-3, with D tentatively TRBD2 (5 bases). The V end was cut by 3 bases, the J end by 1 base, with 11 bases between. This CDR3 comprises 15 residues. The V gene's germline CDR1 is SNHLY and CDR2 FYNNEI. The CDR3 spells CASSDLGSGTDTQYF. The DNA for the CDR3 is TGTGCCAGCAGTGACTTGGGGAGCGGCACAGATACGCAGTATTTT.

This clone was counted a few times. The chain uses TRBV6-6 and TRBJ1-5, with 7 bases identical to TRBD1. Looked up from germline, CDR1 is MNHNY and CDR2 is SVGAGI (reference sequence). J was trimmed by 7 bases and V by 4 bases; bases with no gene match: 7. The CDR3 spans 14 residues. The DNA for the CDR3 is TGTGCCAGCAGTTCGCCTGGGACAGCCCAGCCCCAGCATTTT. It codes for CASSSPGTAQPQHF.

This clone was recorded a few times. The chain couples TRBV28 to TRBJ2-3; TRBD1 or TRBD2 may be the D gene (5 bases each). Germline loops: CDR1 MDHEN, CDR2 SYDVKM. With 5 bases removed from V and 0 bases from J, the gap between germline ends came to 12 bases. The CDR3 has 15 amino acids. The CDR3 DNA reads as TGTGCCAGCAGTACCGGGACGGCCAGCACAGATACGCAGTATTTT. As protein: CASSTGTASTDTQYF.

The chain joins TRBV9 to TRBJ1-2; D uncertain. The CDR3 contains 14 residues. Germline CDR1 and CDR2: SGDLS and YYNGEE. Trimming stripped 0 bases from V and 5 bases from J, with 11 bases between. The CDR3 DNA follows: TGTGCCAGCAGCGTAGACAGCAATCCTTATGGCTACACCTTC. It translates to CASSVDSNPYGYTF.

The rearrangement uses TRBV27 and TRBJ2-7; D may be TRBD1 (5 bases). Germline assignment: CDR1 MNHEY and CDR2 SMNVEV (reference sequence). The CDR3 covers 14 residues. V was cut by 6 bases and J by 4 bases, with 16 bases left in between. This CDR3 is CASSLKPRGYEQYV. The DNA for the CDR3 is TGTGCCAGCAGCCTAAAGCCTAGGGGTTACGAGCAGTACGTC.

V is TRBV20-1 and J is TRBJ2-3, with D hard to call. Germline assignment: CDR1 DFQATT and CDR2 SNEGSKA (reference sequence). This CDR3 has 11 amino acids. Trimming took 8 bases from V and 2 from J, leaving 8 bases between them. The CDR3: CSIIITDTQYF. CDR3 DNA sequence: TGCAGTATCATTATCACAGATACGCAGTATTTT.

This clone was seen a few times. The rearrangement uses TRBV2 and TRBJ2-5; 7 nucleotides agree with TRBD1. Losses at the gene ends were 6 bases for V and 2 bases for J; bases not matched to a gene: 3. CDR1 and CDR2 (germline): SNHLY, FYNNEI. This CDR3 contains 13 residues. CDR3 coding DNA: TGTGCCAGCAGCCAGACAGGGCAAGAGACCCAGTACTTC. Translation gives CASSQTGQETQYF.

This clone showed up just a few times. The chain employs TRBV4-2 and TRBJ2-7; 9 bases match TRBD2. V gave up 4 bases and J gave up 2 bases; unmatched junction bases: 9. CDR1 is LGHNA and CDR2 is YNFKEQ in the germline V gene. The CDR3 sequence is 16 residues long. This chain's CDR3 is CASSLSGGQTAYEQYV. DNA of the CDR3: TGTGCCAGCAGCCTAAGCGGGGGGCAGACAGCCTACGAGCAGTACGTC.

The J gene is TRBJ2-5, the V gene TRBV9; TRBD1 might be the D (5 bases). With 1 base removed from V and 3 bases from J, the gap between germline ends came to 10 bases. The CDR3 runs 14 residues. The germline V gene has CDR1 SGDLS and CDR2 YYNGEE. CDR3 DNA: TGTGCCAGCAGCGTAAGGGCCAGGGAAGAGACCCAGTACTTC. Its translation is CASSVRAREETQYF. Using reference TRBV9 and TRBJ2-5 for the parts outside the CDR3, the full variable domain is DSGVTQTPKHLITATGQRVTLRCSPRSGDLSVYWYQQSLDQGLQFLIQYYNGEERAKGNILERFSAQQFPDLHSELNLSSLELGDSALYFCASSVRAREETQYFGPGTRLLVL.